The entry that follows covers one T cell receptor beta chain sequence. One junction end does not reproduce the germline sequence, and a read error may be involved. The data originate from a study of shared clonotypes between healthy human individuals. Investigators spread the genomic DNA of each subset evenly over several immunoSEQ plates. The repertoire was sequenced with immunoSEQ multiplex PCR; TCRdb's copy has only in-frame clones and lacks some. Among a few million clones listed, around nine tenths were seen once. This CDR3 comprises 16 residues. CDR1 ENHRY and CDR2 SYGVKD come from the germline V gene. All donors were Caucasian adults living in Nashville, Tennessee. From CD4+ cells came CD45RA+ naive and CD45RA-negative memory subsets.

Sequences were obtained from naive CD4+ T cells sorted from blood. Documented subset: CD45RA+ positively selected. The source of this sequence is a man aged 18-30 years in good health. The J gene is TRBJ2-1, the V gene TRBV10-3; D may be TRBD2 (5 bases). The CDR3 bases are TGTGCCAGCAGTTACGAGAACGGACTTTCCTACAATGAGCAGTTCTTC. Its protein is CASSYENGLSYNEQFF.